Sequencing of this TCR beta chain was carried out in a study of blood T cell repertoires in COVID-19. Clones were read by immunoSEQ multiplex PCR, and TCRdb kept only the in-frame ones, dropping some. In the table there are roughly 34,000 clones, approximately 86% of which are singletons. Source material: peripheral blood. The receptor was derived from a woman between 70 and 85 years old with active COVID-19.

CDR3 in amino acids: CASSFTSGDYEQYF. The DNA of the CDR3 is TGTGCCAGCAGTTTCACTAGCGGGGACTACGAGCAGTACTTC. The rearrangement links TRBV6-5 to TRBJ2-7; TRBD2 matches 10 bases. The trim removed 4 bases at V and 3 bases at J, leaving 3 bases unmatched. The germline gives CDR1 MNHEY, CDR2 SVGAGI. The CDR3 consists of 14 residues.